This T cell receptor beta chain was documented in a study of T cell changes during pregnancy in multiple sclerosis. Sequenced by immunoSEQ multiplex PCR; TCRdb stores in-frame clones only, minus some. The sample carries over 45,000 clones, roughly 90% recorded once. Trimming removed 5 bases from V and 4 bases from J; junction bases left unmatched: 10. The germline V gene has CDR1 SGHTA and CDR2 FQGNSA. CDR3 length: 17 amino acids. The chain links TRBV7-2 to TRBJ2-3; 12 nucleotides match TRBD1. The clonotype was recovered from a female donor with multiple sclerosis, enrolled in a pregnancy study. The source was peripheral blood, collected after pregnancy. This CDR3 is CASSPVPGTGGADTQYF. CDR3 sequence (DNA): TGTGCCAGCAGCCCAGTTCCCGGGACAGGGGGCGCAGATACGCAGTATTTT. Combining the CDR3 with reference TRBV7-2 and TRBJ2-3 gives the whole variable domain GAGVSQSPSNKVTEKGKDVELRCDPISGHTALYWYRQSLGQGLEFLIYFQGNSAPDKSGLPSDRFSAERTGGSVSTLTIQRTQQEDSAVYLCASSPVPGTGGADTQYFGPGTRLTVL.